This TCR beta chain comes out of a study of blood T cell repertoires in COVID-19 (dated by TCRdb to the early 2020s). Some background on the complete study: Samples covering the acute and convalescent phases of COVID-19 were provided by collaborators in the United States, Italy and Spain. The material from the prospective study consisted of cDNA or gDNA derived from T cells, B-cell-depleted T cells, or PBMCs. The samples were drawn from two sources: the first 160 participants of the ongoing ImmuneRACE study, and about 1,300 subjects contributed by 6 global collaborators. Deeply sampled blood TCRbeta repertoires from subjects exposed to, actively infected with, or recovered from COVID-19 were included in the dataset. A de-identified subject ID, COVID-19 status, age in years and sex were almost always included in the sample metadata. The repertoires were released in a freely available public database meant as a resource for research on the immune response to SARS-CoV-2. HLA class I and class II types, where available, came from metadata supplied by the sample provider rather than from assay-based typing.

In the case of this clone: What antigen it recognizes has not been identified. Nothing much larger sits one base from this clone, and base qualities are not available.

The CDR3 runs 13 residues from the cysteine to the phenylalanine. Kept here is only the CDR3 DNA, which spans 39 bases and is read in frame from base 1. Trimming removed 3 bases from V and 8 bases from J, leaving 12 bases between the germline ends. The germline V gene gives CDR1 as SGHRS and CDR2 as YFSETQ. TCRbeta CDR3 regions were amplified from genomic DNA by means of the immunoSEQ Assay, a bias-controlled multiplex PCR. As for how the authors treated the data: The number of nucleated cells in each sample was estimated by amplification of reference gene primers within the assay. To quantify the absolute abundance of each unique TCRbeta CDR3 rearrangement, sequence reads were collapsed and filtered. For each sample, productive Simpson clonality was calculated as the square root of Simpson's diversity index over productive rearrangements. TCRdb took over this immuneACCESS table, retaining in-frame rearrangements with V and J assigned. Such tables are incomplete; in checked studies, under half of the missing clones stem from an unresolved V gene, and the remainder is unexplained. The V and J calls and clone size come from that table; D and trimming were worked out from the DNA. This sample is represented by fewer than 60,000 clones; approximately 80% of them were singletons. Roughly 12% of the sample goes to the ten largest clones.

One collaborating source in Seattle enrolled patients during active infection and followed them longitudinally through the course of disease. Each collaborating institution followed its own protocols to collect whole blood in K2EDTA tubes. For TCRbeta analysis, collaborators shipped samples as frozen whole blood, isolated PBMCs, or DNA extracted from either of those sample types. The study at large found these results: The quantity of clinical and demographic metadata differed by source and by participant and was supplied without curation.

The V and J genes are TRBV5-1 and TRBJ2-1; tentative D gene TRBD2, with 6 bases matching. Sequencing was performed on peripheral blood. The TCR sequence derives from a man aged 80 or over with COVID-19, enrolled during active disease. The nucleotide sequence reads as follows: TGCGCCAGCAGCTCGACCGGGGGTCATGAGCAGTTCTTC. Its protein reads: CASSSTGGHEQFF.